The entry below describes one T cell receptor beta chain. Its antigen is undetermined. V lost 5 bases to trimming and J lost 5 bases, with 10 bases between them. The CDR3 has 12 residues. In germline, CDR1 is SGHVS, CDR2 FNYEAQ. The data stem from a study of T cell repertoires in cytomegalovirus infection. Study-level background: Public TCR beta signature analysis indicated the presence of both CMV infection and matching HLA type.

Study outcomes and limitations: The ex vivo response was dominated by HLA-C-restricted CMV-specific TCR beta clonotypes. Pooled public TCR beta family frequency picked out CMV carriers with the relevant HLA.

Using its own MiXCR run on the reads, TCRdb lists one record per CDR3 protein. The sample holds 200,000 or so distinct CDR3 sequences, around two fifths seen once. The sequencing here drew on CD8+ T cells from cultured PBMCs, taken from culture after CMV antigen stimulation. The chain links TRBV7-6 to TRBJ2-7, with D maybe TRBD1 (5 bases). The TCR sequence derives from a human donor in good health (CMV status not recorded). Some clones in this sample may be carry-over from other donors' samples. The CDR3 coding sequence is TGTGCCAGCAGCGTACGACAGAACGAGCAGTACTTC. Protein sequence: CASSVRQNEQYF.